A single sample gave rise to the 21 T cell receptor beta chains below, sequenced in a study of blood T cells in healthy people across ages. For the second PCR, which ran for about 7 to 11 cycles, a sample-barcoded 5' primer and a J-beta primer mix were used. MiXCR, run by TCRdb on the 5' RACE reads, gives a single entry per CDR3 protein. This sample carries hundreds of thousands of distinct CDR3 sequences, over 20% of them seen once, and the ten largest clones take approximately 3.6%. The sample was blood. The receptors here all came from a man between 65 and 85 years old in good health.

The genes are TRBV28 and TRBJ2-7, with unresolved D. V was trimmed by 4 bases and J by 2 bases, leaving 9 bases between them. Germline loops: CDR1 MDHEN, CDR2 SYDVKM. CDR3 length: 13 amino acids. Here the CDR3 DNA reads TGTGCCAGCAGTTGGGCCGCGACCTACGAGCAGTACTTC. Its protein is CASSWAATYEQYF.

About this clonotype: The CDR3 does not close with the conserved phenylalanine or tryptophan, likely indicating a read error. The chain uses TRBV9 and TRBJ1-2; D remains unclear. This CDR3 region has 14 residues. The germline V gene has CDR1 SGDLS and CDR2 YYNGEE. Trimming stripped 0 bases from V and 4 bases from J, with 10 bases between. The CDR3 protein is CASSVGGSPYGYTI. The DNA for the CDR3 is TGTGCCAGCAGCGTAGGTGGCAGCCCCTATGGCTACACCATC.

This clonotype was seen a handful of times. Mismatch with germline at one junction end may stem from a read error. CDR3 sequence: CASSVDSLTAGTDTQYF. The CDR3 bases are TGCGCCAGCAGCGTAGATTCCCTAACTGCGGGCACAGATACGCAGTATTTT. The chain joins TRBV9 to TRBJ2-3; D uncertain. Germline lookup yields CDR1 SGDLS and CDR2 YYNGEE. The CDR3 covers 17 residues.

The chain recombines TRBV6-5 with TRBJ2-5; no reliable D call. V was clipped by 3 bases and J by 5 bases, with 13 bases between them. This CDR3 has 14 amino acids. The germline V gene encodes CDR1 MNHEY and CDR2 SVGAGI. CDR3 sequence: CASSYLGLEETQYF. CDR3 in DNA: TGTGCCAGCAGTTATTTGGGTCTGGAGGAGACCCAGTACTTC.

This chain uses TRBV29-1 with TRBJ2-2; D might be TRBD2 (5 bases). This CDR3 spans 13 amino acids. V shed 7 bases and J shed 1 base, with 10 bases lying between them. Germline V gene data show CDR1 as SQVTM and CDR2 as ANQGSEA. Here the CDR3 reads CSARVRNTGELFF. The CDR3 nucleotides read TGCAGCGCGCGGGTCCGGAACACCGGGGAGCTGTTTTTT.

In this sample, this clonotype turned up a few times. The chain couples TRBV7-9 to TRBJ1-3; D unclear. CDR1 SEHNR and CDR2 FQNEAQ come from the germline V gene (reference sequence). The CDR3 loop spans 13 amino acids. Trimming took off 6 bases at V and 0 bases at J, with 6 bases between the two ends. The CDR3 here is CASRKGSGNTIYF. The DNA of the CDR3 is TGTGCCAGCAGGAAAGGCTCTGGAAACACCATATATTTT.

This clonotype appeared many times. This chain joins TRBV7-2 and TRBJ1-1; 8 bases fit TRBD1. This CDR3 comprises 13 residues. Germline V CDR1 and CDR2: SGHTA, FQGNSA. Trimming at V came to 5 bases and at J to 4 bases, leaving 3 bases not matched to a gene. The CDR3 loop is CASSQDRVTEAFF. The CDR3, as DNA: TGTGCCAGCAGCCAGGACAGGGTCACTGAAGCTTTCTTT.

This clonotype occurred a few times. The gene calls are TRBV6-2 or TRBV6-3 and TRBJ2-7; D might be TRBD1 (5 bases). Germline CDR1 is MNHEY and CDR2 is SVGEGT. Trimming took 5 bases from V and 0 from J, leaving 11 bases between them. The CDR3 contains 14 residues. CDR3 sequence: CASSPWTTSYEQYF. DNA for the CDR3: TGTGCCAGCAGTCCCTGGACAACCTCCTACGAGCAGTACTTC.

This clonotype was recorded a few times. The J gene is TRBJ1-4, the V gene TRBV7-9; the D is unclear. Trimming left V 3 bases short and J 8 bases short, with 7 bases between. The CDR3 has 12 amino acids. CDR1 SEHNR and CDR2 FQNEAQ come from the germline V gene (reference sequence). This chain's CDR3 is CASSFMREKLFF. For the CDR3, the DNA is TGTGCCAGCAGCTTTATGAGGGAAAAACTGTTTTTT. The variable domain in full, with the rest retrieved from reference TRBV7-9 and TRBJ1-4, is DTGVSQNPRHKITKRGQNVTFRCDPISEHNRLYWYRQTLGQGPEFLTYFQNEAQLEKSRLLSDRFSAERPKGSFSTLEIQRTEQGDSAMYLCASSFMREKLFFGSGTQLSVL.

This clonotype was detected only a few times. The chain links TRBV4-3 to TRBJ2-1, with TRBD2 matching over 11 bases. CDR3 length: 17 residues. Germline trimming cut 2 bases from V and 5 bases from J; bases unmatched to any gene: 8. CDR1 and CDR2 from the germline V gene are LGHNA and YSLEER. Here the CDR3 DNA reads TGCGCCAGCAGCCAACCCCCTGGACTAGCGGGCCACAATGAGCAGTTCTTC. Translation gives CASSQPPGLAGHNEQFF.

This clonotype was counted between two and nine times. CDR3 in amino acids: CASSYSTTRTEAFF. In nucleotides, the CDR3 is TGTGCCAGCAGTTACTCGACCACGAGGACTGAAGCTTTCTTT. This rearrangement joins TRBV6-2 or TRBV6-3 to TRBJ1-1, with D hard to call. V was shortened by 0 bases and J by 5 bases, with 10 bases between the two germline ends. Germline V gives CDR1 MNHEY, CDR2 SVGEGT. The CDR3 length is 14 residues.

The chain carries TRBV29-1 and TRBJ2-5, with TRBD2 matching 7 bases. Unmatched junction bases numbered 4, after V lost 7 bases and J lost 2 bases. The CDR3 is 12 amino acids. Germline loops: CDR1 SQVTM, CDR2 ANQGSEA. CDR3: CSGREGQETQYF. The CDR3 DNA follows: TGCAGCGGTAGGGAGGGACAAGAGACCCAGTACTTC.

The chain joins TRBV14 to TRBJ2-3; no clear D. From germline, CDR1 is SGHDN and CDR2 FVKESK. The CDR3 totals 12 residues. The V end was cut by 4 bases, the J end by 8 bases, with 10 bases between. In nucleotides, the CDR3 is TGTGCCAGCAGCCCTTCCCAGGCTACGCAGTATTTT. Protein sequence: CASSPSQATQYF.

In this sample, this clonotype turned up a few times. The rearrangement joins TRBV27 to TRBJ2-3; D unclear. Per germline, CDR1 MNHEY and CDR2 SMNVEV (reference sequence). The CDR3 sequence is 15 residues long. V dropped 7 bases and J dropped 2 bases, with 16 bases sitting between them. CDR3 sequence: CASNQRAGFTDTQYF. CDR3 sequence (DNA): TGTGCCAGCAATCAACGGGCCGGGTTCACAGATACGCAGTATTTT.

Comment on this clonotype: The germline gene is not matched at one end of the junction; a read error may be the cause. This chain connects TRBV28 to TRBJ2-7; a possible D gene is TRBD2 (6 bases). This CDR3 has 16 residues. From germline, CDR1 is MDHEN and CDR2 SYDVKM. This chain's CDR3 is CASSFRPAGGVYEQCF. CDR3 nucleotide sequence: TGTGCCAGCAGTTTCAGACCCGCCGGGGGAGTGTACGAGCAGTGCTTC.

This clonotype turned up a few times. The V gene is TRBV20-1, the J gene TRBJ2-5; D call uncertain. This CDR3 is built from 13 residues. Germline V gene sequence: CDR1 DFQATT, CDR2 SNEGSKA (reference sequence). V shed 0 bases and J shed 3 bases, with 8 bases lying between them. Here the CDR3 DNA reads TGCAGTGCTAGAGATGAAGGGAAAGAGACCCAGTACTTC. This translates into CSARDEGKETQYF.

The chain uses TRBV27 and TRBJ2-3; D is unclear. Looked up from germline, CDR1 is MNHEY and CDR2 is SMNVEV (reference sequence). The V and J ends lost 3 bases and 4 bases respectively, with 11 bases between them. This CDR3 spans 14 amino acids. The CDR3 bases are TGTGCCAGCAGTTTGAGTGGTTTTGCAGATACGCAGTATTTT. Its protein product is CASSLSGFADTQYF.

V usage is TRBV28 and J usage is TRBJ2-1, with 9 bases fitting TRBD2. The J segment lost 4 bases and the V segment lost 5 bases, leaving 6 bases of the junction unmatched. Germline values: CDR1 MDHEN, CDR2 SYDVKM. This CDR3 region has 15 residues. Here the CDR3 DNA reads TGTGCCAGCAGTAGTAGCGGGAGAGGTTACAATGAGCAGTTCTTC. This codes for CASSSSGRGYNEQFF. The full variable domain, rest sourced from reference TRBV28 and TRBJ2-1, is DVKVTQSSRYLVKRTGEKVFLECVQDMDHENMFWYRQDPGLGLRLIYFSYDVKMKEKGDIPEGYSVSREKKERFSLILESASTNQTSMYLCASSSSGRGYNEQFFGPGTRLTVL.

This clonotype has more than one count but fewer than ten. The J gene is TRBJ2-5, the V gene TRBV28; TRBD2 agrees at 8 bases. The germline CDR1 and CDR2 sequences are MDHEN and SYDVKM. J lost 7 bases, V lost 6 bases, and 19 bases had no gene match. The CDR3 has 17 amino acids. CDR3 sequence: CASSHGTSGSSFWTQYF. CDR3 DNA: TGTGCCAGCAGCCACGGCACTAGCGGATCGTCTTTTTGGACCCAGTACTTC.

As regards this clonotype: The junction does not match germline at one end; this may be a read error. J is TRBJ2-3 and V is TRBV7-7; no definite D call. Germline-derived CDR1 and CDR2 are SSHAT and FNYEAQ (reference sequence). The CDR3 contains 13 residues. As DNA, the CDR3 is TGTGCTAGCAGCTTGAGCGTCCCAGATACGCAGTATTTT. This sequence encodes CASSLSVPDTQYF.

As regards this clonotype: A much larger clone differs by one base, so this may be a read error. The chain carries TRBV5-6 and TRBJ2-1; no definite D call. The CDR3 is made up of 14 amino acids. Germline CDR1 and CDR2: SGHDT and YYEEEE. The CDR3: CASSFRSSYNEQLF. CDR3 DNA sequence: TGTGCCAGCAGCTTTCGTAGCTCCTACAATGAGCAGCTCTTC. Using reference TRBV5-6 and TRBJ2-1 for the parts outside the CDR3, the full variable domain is DAGVTQSPTHLIKTRGQQVTLRCSPKSGHDTVSWYQQALGQGPQFIFQYYEEEERQRGNFPDRFSGHQFPNYSSELNVNALLLGDSALYLCASSFRSSYNEQLFGPGTRLTVL.